This passage covers 9 T cell receptor beta chains from one sample sequenced in a study of human T cells and chemical hapten exposure. Indicated time point: patch test 2, 6 weeks after DPC sensitization. The treatment is: therapeutic diphenylcyclopropenone sensitization with weekly scalp DPC. A single record per CDR3 protein comes from TCRdb applying MiXCR to the RACE reads. The sample holds about 140,000 distinct CDR3 sequences, about an eighth seen once. Sequences were derived from whole blood, sampled in connection with sensitization to the hapten diphenylcyclopropenone (DPC). The receptors come from a woman aged 45-60 years with alopecia areata. Some clones in this sample may be carry-over from other donors' samples.

The table lists this clonotype with a few counts. V and J are TRBV10-3 and TRBJ2-3; D is possibly TRBD1 (5 bases). The CDR3 loop spans 13 amino acids. Deletions cut 2 bases from V and 8 bases from J, with 11 bases between. CDR1 and CDR2 from the germline V gene are ENHRY and SYGVKD. CDR3 residues: CAISEPRVGTQYF. The CDR3 region has the DNA TGTGCCATCAGTGAGCCCAGGGTGGGTACGCAGTATTTT.

This clonotype has just a few counts. The chain has TRBV5-1 and TRBJ2-7, with 7 bases matching TRBD2. This CDR3 comprises 16 residues. Germline loops: CDR1 SGHRS, CDR2 YFSETQ. V shed 0 bases and J 3 bases; nucleotides not matched to a gene: 9. The CDR3 bases are TGCGCCAGCAGCTTGGCCCTGATGGGGGAGGGCTACGAGCAGTACTTC. It codes for CASSLALMGEGYEQYF.

V gene TRBV7-6 combines with J gene TRBJ2-5, with D perhaps TRBD2 (6 bases). CDR3 length: 12 residues. The germline V and J ends were trimmed by 5 bases and 6 bases, with 10 bases remaining between them. Germline CDR1 reads SGHVS; CDR2 reads FNYEAQ. In nucleotides, the CDR3 is TGTGCCAGCAGCCCGGAGGGGAAGACCCAGTACTTC. Protein product: CASSPEGKTQYF. Using reference TRBV7-6 and TRBJ2-5 for the parts outside the CDR3, the full variable domain is GAGVSQSPRYKVTKRGQDVALRCDPISGHVSLYWYRQALGQGPEFLTYFNYEAQQDKSGLPNDRFSAERPEGSISTLTIQRTEQRDSAMYRCASSPEGKTQYFGPGTRLLVL.

There are many counts of this clonotype. The chain employs TRBV5-1 and TRBJ1-1; unclear D gene. CDR1 is SGHRS, CDR2 YFSETQ, per germline. The CDR3 sequence is 13 residues long. V was cut by 4 bases and J by 1 base, with 8 bases left in between. The CDR3 DNA reads as TGCGCCAGCAGCCCGACAACGAACACTGAAGCTTTCTTT. Translation gives CASSPTTNTEAFF.

This clonotype was seen more than once but under ten times. The chain recombines TRBV11-2 with TRBJ2-6; D unresolved. Germline CDR1 SGHAT, CDR2 FQNNGV. The CDR3 is 14 amino acids. Trimming left V 3 bases short and J 1 base short, with 4 bases between. CDR3 coding DNA: TGTGCCAGCAGCTTCGTATCTGGGGCCAACGTCCTGACTTTC. Translating it yields CASSFVSGANVLTF.

About this clonotype: A much larger clone differs from this one at a single base, so this may be a read error. The chain uses TRBV9 and TRBJ2-5, with D possibly being TRBD1 or TRBD2 (6 bases each). The CDR3 has 16 amino acids. Germline V gene lookup returns CDR1 SGDLS and CDR2 YYNGEE. The CDR3 coding sequence is TGTGCCAGCAGCGTAGCTCCCAGGGGAGGTAGTGAGACCCAGTCCTTC. Protein product: CASSVAPRGGSETQSF. Based on the CDR3 plus reference TRBV9 and TRBJ2-5, the full variable domain is DSGVTQTPKHLITATGQRVTLRCSPRSGDLSVYWYQQSLDQGLQFLIQYYNGEERAKGNILERFSAQQFPDLHSELNLSSLELGDSALYFCASSVAPRGGSETQSFGPGTRLLVL.

The chain has TRBV21-1 and TRBJ2-7; no DNA check was done on the table's D call, TRBD1. TRBV21-1 has pseudogene status. This CDR3 spans 13 amino acids. CDR3 DNA sequence: TGTGCCAGCACCAGGGACAGAACCTACGAGCAGTACTTC. As protein: CASTRDRTYEQYF.

This clonotype was counted a single time. This sequence may be a read error, since a much larger clone differs from it by one base. The rearrangement uses TRBV6-6 and TRBJ2-4, with a possible D match to TRBD2 (7 bases). Germline CDR1 is MNHNY and CDR2 is SVGAGI (reference sequence). This CDR3 is 16 amino acids long. The V end was cut by 5 bases, the J end by 5 bases, with 19 bases between. CDR3 loop: CASSRSRGAIQNIQYF. The DNA for the CDR3 is TGTGCCAGCAGTCGCTCCCGGGGGGCTATCCAAAACATTCAGTACTTC.

This clonotype showed up just a few times. The V gene is TRBV12-3 or TRBV12-4, the J gene TRBJ2-7; D not resolved. V lost 6 bases, J lost 0 bases, and 12 bases lay in between. The CDR3 runs 14 residues. DNA of the CDR3: TGTGCCAGCAGCCTGAGCGACATCTCCTACGAGCAGTACTTC. It encodes CASSLSDISYEQYF.